Listed below are T cell receptor beta chains from one sample, sequenced in a study of T cells in Graves' hyperthyroidism and ophthalmopathy. From the multiplex PCR reads, TCRdb called clonotypes with MiXCR, one entry per CDR3 protein. The repertoire consists of approximately 560,000 distinct CDR3 sequences, with 35% to 55% occurring once and the leading ten covering 8.2%. Sequenced: peripheral blood or thyroid tissue (not recorded which). These receptors were obtained from a young woman with Graves' hyperthyroidism. CDR3s include the opening cysteine and the closing phenylalanine or tryptophan. D genes are given only for firm matches. The listing skips clone size in some rows; elsewhere it reads once, few, many or a size class.

j_call v_call clone_size d_call cdr3_aa cdr3_nt
TRBJ1-5 TRBV5-5 - - CASSFDDQPQHF TGTGCCAGCAGCTTTGACGATCAGCCCCAGCATTTT
TRBJ2-5 TRBV29-1 many - CSVGPGSQETQYF TGCAGCGTTGGGCCAGGCAGCCAAGAGACCCAGTACTTC
TRBJ2-2 TRBV6-1 - - CASARGADTGELFF TGTGCCAGCGCTCGCGGGGCCGACACCGGGGAGCTGTTTTTT
TRBJ2-7 TRBV2 few TRBD1 CASSPRDSPYEQYF TGTGCCAGCAGTCCCCGGGACAGCCCCTACGAGCAGTACTTC
TRBJ1-5 TRBV7-9 few - CASSTGGGRNQPQHF TGTGCCAGCAGTACAGGTGGAGGGCGCAATCAGCCCCAGCATTTT
TRBJ2-7 TRBV20-1 - - CSATRQGF TGCAGTGCTACGCGGCAGGGCTTC
TRBJ2-7 TRBV7-8 many - CASSSDLYEQYF TGTGCCAGCAGCTCTGACCTCTACGAGCAGTACTTC
TRBJ1-5 TRBV13 - - CACSQGGGNQPQHF TGTGCCTGCAGCCAGGGAGGGGGCAATCAGCCCCAGCATTTT
TRBJ1-5 TRBV24-1 - - CASSDFWRVPHSNQPQHF TGTGCCAGCAGTGATTTTTGGAGGGTCCCCCATAGCAATCAGCCCCAGCATTTT
TRBJ1-2 TRBV6-5 many - CASGQIYGYTF TGTGCCAGTGGACAGATCTATGGCTACACCTTC
TRBJ1-1 TRBV20-1 many TRBD1 CSAWDRDVAFF TGCAGTGCTTGGGACAGGGACGTCGCTTTCTTT
TRBJ2-5 TRBV12-3/TRBV12-4 - - CASGLVSEETQYF TGTGCTAGTGGTTTGGTATCAGAAGAGACCCAGTACTTC
TRBJ1-1 TRBV29-1 many - CSVEGQGFEAFF TGCAGCGTTGAAGGGCAGGGCTTTGAAGCTTTCTTT
TRBJ2-5 TRBV7-9 - - CASSLGKGGREETQYF TGTGCCAGCAGCTTAGGGAAGGGGGGCCGCGAAGAGACCCAGTACTTC
TRBJ2-5 TRBV2 - TRBD2 CASSTRTSGQETQYF TGTGCCAGCAGTACCAGGACTAGCGGCCAAGAGACCCAGTACTTC
TRBJ2-7 TRBV29-1 once - CSSHDLVGYEQYF TGCAGCAGCCACGACTTGGTAGGCTACGAGCAGTACTTC
TRBJ1-2 TRBV2 - TRBD1 CARKGTGAGYGYTF TGTGCTAGAAAGGGGACAGGGGCTGGCTATGGCTACACCTTC
TRBJ2-5 TRBV24-1 many - CATSAEVGQETQYF TGTGCCACCAGTGCTGAGGTAGGACAAGAGACCCAGTACTTC
TRBJ2-6 TRBV29-1 many - CSVLAGSSGANVLTF TGCAGCGTTCTTGCCGGTAGCTCTGGGGCCAACGTCCTGACTTTC
TRBJ1-4 TRBV24-1 - TRBD1 CATSDGARGANEKLFF TGTGCCACCAGTGATGGGGCCAGGGGGGCTAATGAAAAACTGTTTTTT